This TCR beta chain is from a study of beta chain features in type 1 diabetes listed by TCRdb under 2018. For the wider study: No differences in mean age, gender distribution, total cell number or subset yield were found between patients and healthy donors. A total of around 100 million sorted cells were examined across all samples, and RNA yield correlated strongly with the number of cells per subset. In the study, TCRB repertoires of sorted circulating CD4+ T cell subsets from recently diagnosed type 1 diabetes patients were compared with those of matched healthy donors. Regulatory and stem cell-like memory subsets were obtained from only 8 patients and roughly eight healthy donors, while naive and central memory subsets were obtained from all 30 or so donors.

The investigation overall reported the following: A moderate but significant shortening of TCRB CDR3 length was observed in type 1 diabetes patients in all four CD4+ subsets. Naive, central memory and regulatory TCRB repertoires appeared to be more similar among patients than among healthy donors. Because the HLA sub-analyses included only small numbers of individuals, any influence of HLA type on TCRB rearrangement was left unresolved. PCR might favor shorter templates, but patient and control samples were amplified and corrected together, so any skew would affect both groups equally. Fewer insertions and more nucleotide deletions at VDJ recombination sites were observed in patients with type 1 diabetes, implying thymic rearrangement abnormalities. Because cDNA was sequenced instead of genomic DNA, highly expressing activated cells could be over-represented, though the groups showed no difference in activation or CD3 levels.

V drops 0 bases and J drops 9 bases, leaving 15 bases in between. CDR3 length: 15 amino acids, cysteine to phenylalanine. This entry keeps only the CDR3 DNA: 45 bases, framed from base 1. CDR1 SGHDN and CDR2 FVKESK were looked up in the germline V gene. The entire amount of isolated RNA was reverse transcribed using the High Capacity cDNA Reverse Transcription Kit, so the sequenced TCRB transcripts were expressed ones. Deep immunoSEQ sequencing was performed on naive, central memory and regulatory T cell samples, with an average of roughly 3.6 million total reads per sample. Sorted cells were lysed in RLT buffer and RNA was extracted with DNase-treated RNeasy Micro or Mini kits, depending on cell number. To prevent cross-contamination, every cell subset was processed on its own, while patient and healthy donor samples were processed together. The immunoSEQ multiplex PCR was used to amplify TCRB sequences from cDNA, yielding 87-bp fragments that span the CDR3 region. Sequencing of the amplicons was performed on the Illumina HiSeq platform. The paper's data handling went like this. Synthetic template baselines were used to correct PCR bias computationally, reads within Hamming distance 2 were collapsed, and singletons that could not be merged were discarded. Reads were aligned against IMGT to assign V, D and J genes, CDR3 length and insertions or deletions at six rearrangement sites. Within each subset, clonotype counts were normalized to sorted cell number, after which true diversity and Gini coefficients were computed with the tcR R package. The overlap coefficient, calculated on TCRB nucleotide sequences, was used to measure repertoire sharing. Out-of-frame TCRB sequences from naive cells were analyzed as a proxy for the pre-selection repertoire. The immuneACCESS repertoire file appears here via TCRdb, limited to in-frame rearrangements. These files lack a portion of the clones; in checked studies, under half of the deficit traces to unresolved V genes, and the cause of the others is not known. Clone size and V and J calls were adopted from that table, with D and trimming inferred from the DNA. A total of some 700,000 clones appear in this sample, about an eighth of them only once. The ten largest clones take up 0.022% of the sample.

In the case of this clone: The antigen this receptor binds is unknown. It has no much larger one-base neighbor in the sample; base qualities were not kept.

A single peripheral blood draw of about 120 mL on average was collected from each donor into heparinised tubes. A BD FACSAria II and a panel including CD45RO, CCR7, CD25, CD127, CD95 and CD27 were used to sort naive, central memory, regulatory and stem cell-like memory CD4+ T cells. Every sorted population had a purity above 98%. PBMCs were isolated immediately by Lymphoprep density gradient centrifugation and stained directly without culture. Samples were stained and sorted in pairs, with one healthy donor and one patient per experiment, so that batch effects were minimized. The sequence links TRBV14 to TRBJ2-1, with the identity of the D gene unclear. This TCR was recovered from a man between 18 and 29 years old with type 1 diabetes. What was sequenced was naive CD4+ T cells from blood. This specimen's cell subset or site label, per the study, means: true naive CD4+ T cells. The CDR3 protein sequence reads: CASSQDTSFVIEQFF. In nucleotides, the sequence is TGTGCCAGCAGCCAAGATACATCCTTCGTGATTGAGCAGTTCTTC.